This T cell receptor beta chain was obtained from a study of blood T cell repertoires in COVID-19. Participant reports of clinical history set cohort assignment. Sequenced by immunoSEQ multiplex PCR; TCRdb stores in-frame clones only, minus some. The table shows 250,000 to 350,000 clones, with around 92% occurring only once. Germline-derived CDR1 and CDR2 are SGHRS and YFSETQ. The V and J ends lost 4 bases and 7 bases respectively, with 17 bases between them. This CDR3 contains 15 residues. The source is a woman in her forties or fifties who had been exposed to COVID-19. The sample consisted of PBMCs or T cells enriched from blood (not recorded which). The chain links TRBV5-1 to TRBJ2-2, with D perhaps matching TRBD1 (5 bases). In DNA form, the CDR3 reads TGCGCCAGCAGCCCCCTGACCCAGGGCGGCGGGGAGCTGTTTTTT. Translated: CASSPLTQGGGELFF. The whole variable domain, remainder taken from reference TRBV5-1 and TRBJ2-2, is KAGVTQTPRYLIKTRGQQVTLSCSPISGHRSVSWYQQTPGQGLQFLFEYFSETQRNKGNFPGRFSGRQFSNSRSEMNVSTLELGDSALYLCASSPLTQGGGELFFGEGSRLTVL.